A selection of T cell receptor beta chains follows, all from one sample in a study of blood T cell repertoires in COVID-19. Assay used: immunoSEQ multiplex PCR; TCRdb lists only in-frame clones, some missing. This sample has 120,000 to 150,000 clones, with 80% to 90% found just once. The sample comprised peripheral blood. These TCRs come from a man aged 45-60 years who had recovered from COVID-19. CDR3s include the opening cysteine and the closing phenylalanine or tryptophan. The D gene is left open where the match is weak. Expanded clones are given a class, and other clones once, few, many or no size at all.

clone size	V gene	J gene	D gene	CDR3 DNA	CDR3 protein
-	TRBV6-2/TRBV6-3	TRBJ2-2	-	TGTGCCAGCAGTTACGTACGGACTGACACCGGGGAGCTGTTTTTT	CASSYVRTDTGELFF
-	TRBV12-3/TRBV12-4	TRBJ2-2	-	TGTGCCAGCAAAACAGGGATTTCCGGGGAGCTGTTTTTT	CASKTGISGELFF
once	TRBV6-6	TRBJ2-2	-	TGTGCCAGCACTTCTACAGGTCCCCAGAACACCGGGGAGCTGTTTTTT	CASTSTGPQNTGELFF
-	TRBV15	TRBJ1-2	TRBD1	TGTGCCACCAGCATTGACAGGGTCTCTAACTATGGCTACACCTTC	CATSIDRVSNYGYTF
-	TRBV12-5	TRBJ2-6	-	TGTGCTAGTGGTAACCGGACTTCCCCTGGGGCCAACGTCCTGACTTTC	CASGNRTSPGANVLTF
-	TRBV7-3	TRBJ2-5	TRBD1	TGTGCCAGCAGCCCAGGGACAGGGTTGGAGACCCAGTACTTC	CASSPGTGLETQYF
-	TRBV2	TRBJ1-1	TRBD1	TGTGCCAGCAGTGAGCAGGGGGCAGCTTTCTTT	CASSEQGAAFF
-	TRBV6-5	TRBJ1-3	-	TGTGCCAGCAAGAGCTCTGGAAACACCATATATTTT	CASKSSGNTIYF
-	TRBV5-4	TRBJ1-1	TRBD1	TGTGCCAGCAGTCCAGGGACAGGGACCATGAACACTGAAGCTTTCTTT	CASSPGTGTMNTEAFF
-	TRBV5-8	TRBJ2-1	TRBD1	TGTGCCAGCAGCTTTGGCCGGGACAGGGAACGCTTCTTC	CASSFGRDRERFF
-	TRBV15	TRBJ2-5	-	TGTGCCACCAGCCCTCAAAGGAGACGAATGGGAGGAGAGACCCAGTACTTC	CATSPQRRRMGGETQYF
many	TRBV27	TRBJ1-5	TRBD1	TGTGCCAGCAGGACAGGGGGCCTGAGCAATCAGCCCCAGCATTTT	CASRTGGLSNQPQHF
-	TRBV5-1	TRBJ2-2	TRBD1	TGCGCCAGCAGCCCCCGGACAGGGAACACCGGGGAGCTGTTTTTT	CASSPRTGNTGELFF
-	TRBV7-7	TRBJ2-5	-	TGTGCTAGCAGCCGACAGGAGCAAGAGACCCAGTACTTC	CASSRQEQETQYF
-	TRBV2	TRBJ1-2	-	TGTGCCAGCAGTGAGTCGTCCCCTAACTATGGCTACACCTTC	CASSESSPNYGYTF
-	TRBV7-2	TRBJ1-5	-	TGTGCCAGCAGCTTAGACAGGGACGGTCAGCCCCAGCATTTT	CASSLDRDGQPQHF
-	TRBV7-8	TRBJ1-2	-	TGTGCCAGCAGCTTAGCGACGGGGTTTAACTATGGCTACACCTTC	CASSLATGFNYGYTF
-	TRBV2	TRBJ2-5	TRBD1	TGTGCCAGCAGTGATCAGGGGGTGTCCCAAGAGACCCAGTACTTC	CASSDQGVSQETQYF
-	TRBV30	TRBJ1-1	-	TGTGCCTGGACTTTCGGGACTTCAGGGAACACTGAAGCTTTCTTT	CAWTFGTSGNTEAFF
once	TRBV5-1	TRBJ2-5	-	TGCGCCAGCAGCCCGAATCAGGGGCACCAAGAGACCCAGTACTTC	CASSPNQGHQETQYF
-	TRBV4-1	TRBJ1-1	TRBD1	TGCGCCAGCAGCCAGCCCGGGACAGTGAACACTGAAGCTTTCTTT	CASSQPGTVNTEAFF
-	TRBV25-1	TRBJ2-2	TRBD1	TGTGCCAGCAGTGATTTACAGGGGGGAAACACCGGGGAGCTGTTTTTT	CASSDLQGGNTGELFF
-	TRBV5-1	TRBJ2-7	TRBD1	TGCGCCAGCAGCAATAGGGGGCTGATCGAGCAGTACTTC	CASSNRGLIEQYF
-	TRBV12-3/TRBV12-4	TRBJ1-2	TRBD1	TGTGCCAGCAGTTTCGGACAGGGGGGAGGCTACACCTTC	CASSFGQGGGYTF
-	TRBV5-1	TRBJ2-7	-	TGCGCCAGCAGCACGACAGAATTTACCTACGAGCAGTACTTC	CASSTTEFTYEQYF
-	TRBV19	TRBJ2-7	-	TGTGCCAGTAGTATAGGGGTACCCGGGACAACCTCCTACGAGCAGTACTTC	CASSIGVPGTTSYEQYF
-	TRBV10-2	TRBJ2-3	TRBD2	TGCGCCAGCAGCCTAGGGCTAGCGGGGTACACAGATACGCAGTATTTT	CASSLGLAGYTDTQYF
once	TRBV7-6	TRBJ1-6	-	TGTGCCAGCAGCTTAGAAGAGTTTGGGCATTCACCCCTCCACTTT	CASSLEEFGHSPLHF
-	TRBV10-3	TRBJ2-7	TRBD1	TGTGCCATCAGAGTGGGACAGGGGGTCTACGAGCAGTACTTC	CAIRVGQGVYEQYF
-	TRBV6-5	TRBJ1-5	-	TGTGCCAGCAGCTTTCAACGGGGTCAGCCCCAGCATTTT	CASSFQRGQPQHF
-	TRBV2	TRBJ1-2	TRBD1	TGTGCCAGCACCGGGGGCAGGGGGAGATATAACTATGGCTACACCTTC	CASTGGRGRYNYGYTF
-	TRBV5-1	TRBJ1-6	TRBD1	TGCGCCAGCAGCTTTTCCGGGACAGGCAACAATTCACCCCTCCACTTT	CASSFSGTGNNSPLHF
-	TRBV15	TRBJ2-7	-	TGTGCCACCAGCAGAGATCTAGGGAATCGGTTGGGGAGCTACGAGCAGTACTTC	CATSRDLGNRLGSYEQYF
few	TRBV3-1/TRBV3-2	TRBJ2-1	TRBD1	TGTGCCAGCAGCCAAAGGGACAGGGGCCACAATGAGCAGTTCTTC	CASSQRDRGHNEQFF
-	TRBV4-1	TRBJ2-2	TRBD2	TGCGCCAGCAGCCAGAGGGAGGGCACCGGGGAGCTGTTTTTT	CASSQREGTGELFF
once	TRBV18	TRBJ2-5	TRBD2	TGTGCCAGCTCACCACTGCTAGCGGGGGGCCAAGAGACCCAGTACTTC	CASSPLLAGGQETQYF
once	TRBV9	TRBJ2-1	TRBD1	TGTGCCAGCAGCGCAAGCCCCGGGACAGGGAATGAGCAGTTCTTC	CASSASPGTGNEQFF
-	TRBV3-1/TRBV3-2	TRBJ2-1	-	TGTGCCAGCACCAATGGGGGGAGCTCCTACAATGAGCAGTTCTTC	CASTNGGSSYNEQFF
-	TRBV5-1	TRBJ2-1	TRBD1	TGCGCCAGCAGCTTGGCTGGGACAGGGTCCGGTGATGAGCAGTTCTTC	CASSLAGTGSGDEQFF
-	TRBV15	TRBJ1-1	TRBD1	TGTGCCACCAGCAGAGATCAGGGGGTTTCCTCCACTGAAGCTTTCTTT	CATSRDQGVSSTEAFF
-	TRBV9	TRBJ1-2	-	TGTGCCAGCAGCGTAAGGGAGGACTATGGCTACACCTTC	CASSVREDYGYTF
once	TRBV5-4	TRBJ1-2	-	TGTGCCAGCAGCCCCCCCGGCCCGGGGAACTATGGCTACACCTTC	CASSPPGPGNYGYTF
few	TRBV5-1	TRBJ2-7	-	TGCGCCAGCAGGGATGCCGGGACTCAAACCGAGCAGTACTTC	CASRDAGTQTEQYF
once	TRBV30	TRBJ2-5	-	TGTGCCTGGGGCCCCCCAGAACAAGAGACCCAGTACTTC	CAWGPPEQETQYF
-	TRBV5-1	TRBJ1-2	TRBD1	TGCGCCAGCAGCTTGGACAGGGGGAGGAACTATGGCTACACCTTC	CASSLDRGRNYGYTF
-	TRBV4-3	TRBJ1-1	TRBD1	TGCGCCAGCAGCCTAGGACAGGGCTCCGAAGCTTTCTTT	CASSLGQGSEAFF
-	TRBV6-2/TRBV6-3	TRBJ2-5	TRBD1	TGTGCCAGCAGTGCAGACAGGGGTTCTGAGACCCAGTACTTC	CASSADRGSETQYF
once	TRBV7-3	TRBJ1-1	-	TGTGCCAGCAGCTTAACCCGGGGTGGAAACACTGAAGCTTTCTTT	CASSLTRGGNTEAFF
-	TRBV18	TRBJ1-1	-	TGTGCCAGCTCTCCCGGCGAGGGCACTGAAGCTTTCTTT	CASSPGEGTEAFF
-	TRBV7-8	TRBJ2-1	TRBD2	TGTGCCAGCAGCTTTTTAGCGGGGGCTGTTAGCTCCTACAATGAGCAGTTCTTC	CASSFLAGAVSSYNEQFF
-	TRBV14	TRBJ2-3	TRBD2	TGTGCCAGCAGCCGACGGGTGGAACTAGCGGGGGGGCGAGCGGCAGATACGCAGTATTTT	CASSRRVELAGGRAADTQYF
once	TRBV9	TRBJ2-7	TRBD2	TGTGCCAGCAGCGTAGAGGTAGCGGGGGGGTACGAGCAGTACTTC	CASSVEVAGGYEQYF
-	TRBV4-1	TRBJ2-2	-	TGCGCCAGCAGCCAAGAGCGGGCCGGGGAGCTGTTTTTT	CASSQERAGELFF
-	TRBV7-2	TRBJ1-2	TRBD1	TGTGCCAGCAGCTTAGCGGGACAGGGTAACTATGGCTACACCTTC	CASSLAGQGNYGYTF